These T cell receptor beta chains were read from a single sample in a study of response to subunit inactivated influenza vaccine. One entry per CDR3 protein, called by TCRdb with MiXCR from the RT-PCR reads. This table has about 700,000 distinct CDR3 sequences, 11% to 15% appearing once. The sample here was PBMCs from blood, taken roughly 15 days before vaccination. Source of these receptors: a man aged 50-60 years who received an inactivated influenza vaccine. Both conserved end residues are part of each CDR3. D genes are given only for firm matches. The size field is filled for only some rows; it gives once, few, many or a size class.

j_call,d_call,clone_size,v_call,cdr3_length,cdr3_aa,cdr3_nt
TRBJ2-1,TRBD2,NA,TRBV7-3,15,CTSSLELAGHNEQFF,TGTACCAGCAGCTTGGAACTAGCGGGCCACAATGAGCAGTTCTTC
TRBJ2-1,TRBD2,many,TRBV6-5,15,CASSYGGRSYNEQFF,TGTGCCAGCAGTTACGGCGGGAGGTCGTACAATGAGCAGTTCTTC
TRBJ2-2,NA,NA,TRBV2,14,CARDRGWNTGELFF,TGTGCCAGGGACCGGGGGTGGAACACCGGGGAGCTGTTTTTT
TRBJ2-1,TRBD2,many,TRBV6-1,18,CASSPRPRLLAGYNEQFF,TGTGCCAGCAGCCCCCGCCCCCGCCTACTAGCGGGATACAATGAGCAGTTCTTC
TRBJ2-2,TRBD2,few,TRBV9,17,CASSAGSSGMNTGELFF,TGTGCCAGCAGCGCGGGCTCTAGCGGGATGAACACCGGGGAGCTGTTTTTT
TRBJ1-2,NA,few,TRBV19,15,CASSTTRDNLYGYTF,TGTGCCAGTAGTACCACCCGGGACAACCTCTATGGCTACACCTTC
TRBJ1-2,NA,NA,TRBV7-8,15,CASSPKTTTGYGYTF,TGTGCCAGCAGCCCTAAGACTACCACGGGTTATGGCTACACCTTC
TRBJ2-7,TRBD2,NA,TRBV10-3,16,CAISLGGGFPGDEQYF,TGTGCCATCAGTTTGGGGGGGGGGTTCCCAGGCGACGAGCAGTACTTC
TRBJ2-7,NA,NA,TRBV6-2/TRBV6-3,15,CASSYSRWGGSEQYF,TGTGCCAGCAGTTACTCGAGGTGGGGAGGAAGCGAGCAGTACTTC
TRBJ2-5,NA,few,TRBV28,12,CASSPQGVTQYF,TGTGCCAGCAGCCCACAAGGGGTGACCCAGTACTTC
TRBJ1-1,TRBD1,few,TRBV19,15,CASSMFGGRGPEAFF,TGTGCCAGTAGTATGTTTGGAGGCAGGGGGCCTGAAGCTTTCTTT
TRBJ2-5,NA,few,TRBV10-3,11,CAVGGQETQYF,TGTGCCGTTGGCGGACAAGAGACCCAGTACTTC
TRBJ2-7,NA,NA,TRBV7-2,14,CASSLERQANEQYF,TGTGCCAGCAGCTTAGAGAGGCAGGCCAACGAGCAGTACTTC
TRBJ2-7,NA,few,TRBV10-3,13,CAISESAVGEQYF,TGTGCCATCAGTGAGTCCGCGGTAGGCGAGCAGTACTTC
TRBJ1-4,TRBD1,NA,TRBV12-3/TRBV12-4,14,CASRQGGASEKLFF,TGTGCCAGCAGACAAGGGGGCGCGAGTGAAAAACTGTTTTTT
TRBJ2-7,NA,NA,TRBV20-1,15,CSARDRANRREEQYF,TGCAGTGCTAGAGATAGAGCCAACCGTCGGGAGGAGCAGTACTTC
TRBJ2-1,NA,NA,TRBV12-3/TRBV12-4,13,CASSASGHNEQFF,TGTGCCAGCAGTGCCAGCGGTCACAATGAGCAGTTCTTC
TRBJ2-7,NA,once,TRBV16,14,CASSQSSLPYEQYF,TGTGCCAGCAGCCAATCGTCGCTTCCCTACGAGCAGTACTTC
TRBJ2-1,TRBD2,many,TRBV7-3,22,CASSLRKRLAGETNNLYNEQFF,TGTGCCAGCAGTTTAAGAAAAAGACTAGCGGGAGAGACCAATAATCTTTACAATGAGCAGTTCTTC
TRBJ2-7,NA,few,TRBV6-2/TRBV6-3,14,CASSTIPGSHEQYF,TGTGCCAGCAGTACTATCCCGGGGTCCCACGAGCAGTACTTC
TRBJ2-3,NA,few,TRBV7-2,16,CASSPGPSMATDTQYF,TGTGCCAGCAGCCCAGGGCCATCCATGGCGACAGATACGCAGTATTTT
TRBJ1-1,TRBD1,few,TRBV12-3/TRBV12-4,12,CASSWDSPAAFF,TGTGCCAGCAGCTGGGACAGCCCAGCAGCTTTCTTT
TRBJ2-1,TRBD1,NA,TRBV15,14,CATSIAQGGNEQFF,TGTGCCACCAGCATAGCACAGGGGGGCAATGAGCAGTTCTTC
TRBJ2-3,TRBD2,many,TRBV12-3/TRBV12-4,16,CASSPRGGGRTDTQYF,TGTGCCAGCAGTCCCCGGGGGGGCGGTCGGACAGATACGCAGTATTTT
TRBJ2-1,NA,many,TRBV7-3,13,CASSLSSNNEQFF,TGTGCCAGCAGCCTAAGTAGTAACAATGAGCAGTTCTTC
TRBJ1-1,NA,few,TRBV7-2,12,CASRLDSFEAFF,TGTGCCAGCAGACTCGACAGCTTTGAAGCTTTCTTT
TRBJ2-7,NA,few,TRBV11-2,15,CASSLIQGTLYEQYF,TGTGCCAGCAGCCTGATACAGGGGACTCTCTACGAGCAGTACTTC
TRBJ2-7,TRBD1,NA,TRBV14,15,CASSQRDRGLNEQYF,TGTGCCAGCAGCCAACGGGACAGGGGCTTGAACGAGCAGTACTTC
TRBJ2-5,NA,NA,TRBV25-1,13,CASSDNGKETQYF,TGTGCCAGCAGTGACAACGGGAAAGAGACCCAGTACTTC
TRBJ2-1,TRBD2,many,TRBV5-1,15,CASSSGLAGFNEQFF,TGCGCCAGCAGCTCCGGACTAGCGGGTTTCAATGAGCAGTTCTTC
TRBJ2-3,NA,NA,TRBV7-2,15,CASSLRRPRTDTQYF,TGTGCCAGCAGCTTACGCCGGCCGCGCACAGATACGCAGTATTTT
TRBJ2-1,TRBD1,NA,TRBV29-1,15,CSVAGGDRGYNEQFF,TGCAGCGTTGCCGGGGGGGACAGGGGGTACAATGAGCAGTTCTTC
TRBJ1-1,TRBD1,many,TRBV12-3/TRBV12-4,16,CASSYGQGGRNTEAFF,TGTGCCAGCAGTTACGGACAGGGAGGTAGGAACACTGAAGCTTTCTTT
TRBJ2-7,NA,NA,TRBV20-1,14,CSAPFTRSSYEQYF,TGCAGTGCCCCCTTTACCAGGAGCTCCTACGAGCAGTACTTC
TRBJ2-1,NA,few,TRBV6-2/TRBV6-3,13,CASSQFLLNEQFF,TGTGCCAGCAGTCAGTTCCTCCTCAATGAGCAGTTCTTC
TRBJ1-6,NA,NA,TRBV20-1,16,CSASDQGGSYNSPLHF,TGCAGTGCCAGCGACCAGGGTGGGTCCTATAATTCACCCCTCCACTTT
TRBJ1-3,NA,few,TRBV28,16,CASSLLGASSGNTIYF,TGTGCCAGCAGTTTATTGGGGGCTAGCTCTGGAAACACCATATATTTT
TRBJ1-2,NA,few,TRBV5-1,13,CASSLGQEGGYTF,TGCGCCAGCAGCTTGGGGCAGGAAGGAGGCTACACCTTC
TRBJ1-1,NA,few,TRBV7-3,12,CASSCPRGEAFF,TGTGCCAGCAGCTGCCCCCGGGGCGAAGCTTTCTTT
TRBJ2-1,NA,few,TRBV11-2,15,CASSFVAGAPAEQFF,TGTGCCAGCAGCTTTGTGGCGGGGGCCCCAGCTGAGCAGTTCTTC
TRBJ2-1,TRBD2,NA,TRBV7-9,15,CASSLQRGGRDEQFF,TGTGCCAGCAGCTTACAGCGGGGGGGCCGGGATGAGCAGTTCTTC
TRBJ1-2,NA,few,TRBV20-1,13,CSARDHVSTSETF,TGCAGTGCTAGAGATCACGTGTCAACCTCTGAGACCTTC
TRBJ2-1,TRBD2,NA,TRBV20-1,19,CSASVAGGRRQSSYNEQFF,TGCAGTGCTAGCGTCGCCGGCGGGAGGCGTCAGAGCTCCTACAATGAGCAGTTCTTC
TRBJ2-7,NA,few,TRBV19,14,CASQDGRNTYEQYF,TGTGCCAGCCAAGACGGACGGAATACCTACGAGCAGTACTTC
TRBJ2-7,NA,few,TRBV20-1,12,CSAARTKGEQYF,TGCAGTGCCGCGAGGACGAAGGGGGAGCAGTACTTC
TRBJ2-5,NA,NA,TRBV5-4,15,CASSLVGASGQTQYF,TGTGCCAGCAGCTTGGTGGGGGCTAGCGGCCAGACCCAGTACTTC
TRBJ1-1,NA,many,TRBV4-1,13,CASGSPWNTEAFF,TGCGCCAGCGGCTCCCCCTGGAACACTGAAGCTTTCTTT
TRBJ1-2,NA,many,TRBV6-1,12,CASSEQVGGYTF,TGTGCCAGCAGTGAGCAGGTTGGAGGCTACACCTTC
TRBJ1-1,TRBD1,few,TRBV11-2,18,CASSLYSPGQIVNTEAFF,TGTGCCAGCAGCCTTTATTCCCCGGGACAGATAGTGAACACTGAAGCTTTCTTT
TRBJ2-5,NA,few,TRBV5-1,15,CASSLHVAYQETQYF,TGCGCCAGCAGCTTGCATGTGGCCTACCAAGAGACCCAGTACTTC
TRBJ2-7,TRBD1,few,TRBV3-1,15,CASSQVQGAYYEQYF,TGTGCCAGCAGCCAAGTACAGGGGGCCTACTACGAGCAGTACTTC
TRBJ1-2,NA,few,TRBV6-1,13,CASSPPGGKGYTF,TGTGCCAGCAGTCCCCCTGGTGGAAAGGGCTACACCTTC
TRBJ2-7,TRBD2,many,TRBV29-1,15,CSVEVLAGGSYEQYF,TGCAGCGTTGAAGTTCTAGCGGGAGGGTCCTACGAGCAGTACTTC
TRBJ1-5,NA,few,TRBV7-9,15,CASSPSGVSNQPQHF,TGTGCCAGCAGCCCTAGCGGGGTAAGCAATCAGCCCCAGCATTTT
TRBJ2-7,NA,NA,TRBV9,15,CASSVDPDYTYEQYF,TGTGCCAGCAGCGTAGACCCAGACTACACCTACGAGCAGTACTTC
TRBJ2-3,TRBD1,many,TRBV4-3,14,CASSQTGLGDTQYF,TGCGCCAGCAGCCAGACAGGGTTAGGTGATACGCAGTATTTT
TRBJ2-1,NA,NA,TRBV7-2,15,CASSLTLGVGNEQFF,TGTGCCAGCAGCTTAACCCTAGGAGTCGGCAATGAGCAGTTCTTC
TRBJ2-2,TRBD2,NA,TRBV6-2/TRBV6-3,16,CASSYPLAGVLGELFF,TGTGCCAGCAGTTACCCGCTAGCGGGAGTACTCGGGGAGCTGTTTTTT
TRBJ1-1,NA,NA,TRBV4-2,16,CASSQETVQVGTEAFF,TGTGCCAGCAGCCAAGAAACGGTCCAGGTGGGCACTGAAGCTTTCTTT